A single sample is the source of the 21 T cell receptor beta chains below, sequenced in a study of T cell repertoires in aging, cancer and after chemotherapy. Peripheral blood genomic DNA, not sorted cells or RNA, was the template. Rearranged V-D-J TRB sequences were amplified with a mixed TRB-A/B primer pool. TCRdb used MiXCR to reprocess the multiplex PCR reads, holding one entry per CDR3 protein. Of about 2,400 distinct CDR3 sequences listed, about half were seen once; the top ten hold less than 6.5%. Sequencing was performed on blood. These receptors originate from a human donor with a blood cancer.

The CDR3 DNA reads TGTGCCTGGACAACCGGGACTAGAAAGTTCTTC. It translates to CAWTTGTRKFF. The V and J genes are TRBV30 and TRBJ2-1, with TRBD2 matching over 8 bases. V shed 4 bases and J 14 bases; nucleotides not matched to a gene: 7. The CDR3 covers 11 residues. From germline, CDR1 is GTSNPN and CDR2 SVGIG (reference sequence).

The genes are TRBV30 and TRBJ2-1, with D maybe TRBD2 (5 bases). This CDR3 is 13 amino acids long. The germline gives CDR1 GTSNPN, CDR2 SVGIG (reference sequence). V gave up 4 bases and J gave up 2 bases, with 9 bases separating them. DNA of the CDR3: TGTGCCTGGACCAGCGGTACCTACAATGAGCAGTTCTTC. This codes for CAWTSGTYNEQFF.

This clonotype occurred a few times. V usage is TRBV12-3 or TRBV12-4 and J usage is TRBJ2-5; the D is unclear. The CDR3 totals 12 residues. Trimming pared 2 bases from V and 1 base from J, leaving 2 bases between. In nucleotides, the CDR3 is TGTGCCAGCAGTTTACTCCAAGAGACCCAGTACTTC. Residues: CASSLLQETQYF.

To note about this clonotype: One end of the junction fails to match germline, which may point to a read error. This chain links TRBV6-5 with TRBJ1-1; D uncertain. This CDR3 contains 15 residues. Germline V gene lookup returns CDR1 MNHEY and CDR2 SVGAGI. In nucleotides, the CDR3 is TGCGCCAGCAGCCGCGCAGCAAGGGAGAACACTGAAGCTTTCTTT. Encoded protein: CASSRAARENTEAFF.

The CDR3 DNA follows: TGTGCCAGTAGACCACAGGGTTGGAACACCGGGGAGCTGTTTTTT. Translated, it gives CASRPQGWNTGELFF. V usage is TRBV19 and J usage is TRBJ2-2, with TRBD1 as a possible D gene (6 bases). The CDR3 is 15 residues long. V shed 6 bases and J shed 1 base, with 12 bases lying between them. The germline V gene encodes CDR1 LNHDA and CDR2 SQIVND (reference sequence).

This clonotype was picked up a small number of times. The CDR3 loop is CACSRRGDEGTDTQYF. The DNA for the CDR3 is TGTGCCTGCTCTCGAAGGGGGGATGAGGGCACAGATACGCAGTATTTT. V gene TRBV30 combines with J gene TRBJ2-3; either TRBD1 or TRBD2 may supply D (6 bases each). Trimming pared 6 bases from V and 1 base from J, leaving 20 bases between. The CDR3 sequence is 16 residues long. Germline V gene sequence: CDR1 GTSNPN, CDR2 SVGIG (reference sequence).

The chain links TRBV12-3 or TRBV12-4 to TRBJ2-7; D could derive from TRBD1 or TRBD2 (5 bases each). V dropped 3 bases and J dropped 1 base, with 10 bases sitting between them. The CDR3 has 14 amino acids. The CDR3 spells CASSFLGVSYEQYF. The CDR3 DNA reads TGTGCCAGCAGTTTTCTGGGGGTTTCCTACGAGCAGTACTTC.

The chain uses TRBV19 and TRBJ2-3, with unresolved D. The CDR3 loop spans 12 amino acids. V lost 6 bases and J 6 bases, leaving 10 bases between the germline ends. The germline CDR1 and CDR2 sequences are LNHDA and SQIVND (reference sequence). Here the CDR3 reads CASRPAGDTQYF. The CDR3 DNA sequence: TGTGCCAGTAGACCCGCCGGGGATACGCAGTATTTT.

This clonotype was found a few times. The V gene is TRBV12-3 or TRBV12-4, the J gene TRBJ2-1; 7 bases are shared with TRBD1. The CDR3 extends over 15 amino acids. Trimming took 3 bases from V and 0 from J; bases not matched to a gene: 2. The CDR3 DNA is TGTGCCAGCAGTTTCGACAGGGACTCCTACAATGAGCAGTTCTTC. Amino acids: CASSFDRDSYNEQFF.

This clonotype has more than one count but fewer than ten. The V call is TRBV29-1, the J call TRBJ1-3; 7 bases align to TRBD1. The germline CDR1 and CDR2 sequences are SQVTM and ANQGSEA. Trimming took 7 bases from V and 2 from J; bases not matched to a gene: 2. The length of the CDR3 is 12 residues. The CDR3 region has the DNA TGCAGCGCAGGGACAGCTGGAAACACCATATATTTT. This codes for CSAGTAGNTIYF.

The V and J genes are TRBV7-2 and TRBJ1-6, with 7 bases that match TRBD1. The CDR3 loop spans 14 amino acids. In germline, CDR1 is SGHTA, CDR2 FQGNSA. V lost 5 bases, J lost 8 bases, and 6 bases stayed unmatched. CDR3 residues: CASSAGGVDSPLHF. Here the CDR3 DNA reads TGTGCCAGCAGCGCAGGGGGGGTAGATTCACCCCTCCACTTT.

V gene TRBV12-3 or TRBV12-4 combines with J gene TRBJ2-5, with D tentatively TRBD1 or TRBD2 (5 bases each). The CDR3 length is 13 residues. Between the trimmed V and J ends, which lost 1 base and 6 bases, there was a span of 9 bases. The CDR3 protein is CASSLVGRQTQYF. The DNA of the CDR3 is TGTGCCAGCAGTTTAGTGGGACGACAGACCCAGTACTTC.

In this sample, this clonotype turned up a few times. DNA for the CDR3: TGCGCCAGCAGCCTCGGAGTCGCCTCAGGGGGCGGGGACGAGCAGTACTTC. Translation gives CASSLGVASGGGDEQYF. The chain is built from TRBV5-1 and TRBJ2-7, with TRBD1 matching 8 bases. V was pared by 4 bases and J by 5 bases, with 17 bases of the junction left unmatched. The CDR3 spans 17 residues. Per germline, CDR1 SGHRS and CDR2 YFSETQ.

The chain uses TRBV6-5 and TRBJ2-2; TRBD1 or TRBD2 may be the D gene (5 bases each). Germline CDR1 and CDR2: MNHEY and SVGAGI. The CDR3 loop spans 14 amino acids. CDR3 bases: TGTGTCATCGGTGGGGGTGAGGACACCGGGGAGCTGTTTTTT. Encoded protein: CVIGGGEDTGELFF.

The rearrangement links TRBV12-3 or TRBV12-4 to TRBJ2-5, with a weak D call TRBD2 (6 bases). The CDR3 totals 15 residues. Trimming stripped 5 bases from V and 4 bases from J, with 17 bases between. CDR3 sequence reads: CASSPTLGGRETQYF. For the CDR3, the DNA is TGTGCCAGCAGTCCGACCTTGGGGGGTAGAGAGACCCAGTACTTC.

The chain carries TRBV5-4 and TRBJ2-7, with D hard to call. Looked up from germline, CDR1 is SGHNT and CDR2 is YYREEE (reference sequence). The ends were cut back, 4 bases at V and 3 bases at J, with 14 bases in the middle. The CDR3 contains 14 residues. The CDR3 spells CASSPSLGLYEQYF. In DNA, the CDR3 is TGTGCCAGCAGCCCGAGTCTCGGTCTCTACGAGCAGTACTTC.

The chain carries TRBV29-1 and TRBJ2-2; D is perhaps TRBD1 or TRBD2 (6 bases each). V gave up 8 bases and J gave up 6 bases, with 13 bases separating them. This CDR3 has 12 residues. From germline, CDR1 is SQVTM and CDR2 ANQGSEA. CDR3 DNA sequence: TGCAGCACCCAGGAGGGGGCCGGGGAGCTGTTTTTT. This translates into CSTQEGAGELFF.

This clonotype was observed once. V and J are TRBV7-2 and TRBJ1-2, with D possibly matching TRBD1 (5 bases). The CDR3 extends over 13 amino acids. Trimming took off 6 bases at V and 7 bases at J, with 15 bases between the two ends. CDR1 and CDR2 (germline): SGHTA, FQGNSA. The CDR3 bases are TGTGCCAGCAGGCCTGTAACGGGGCTTGGCTACACCTTC. Protein sequence: CASRPVTGLGYTF.

CDR3 DNA: TGCAGTGCTTCCGACAGCTACGAGCAGTACTTC. Amino acid sequence: CSASDSYEQYF. The chain uses TRBV20-1 and TRBJ2-7; maybe TRBD1 (5 bases). Germline V gene lookup returns CDR1 DFQATT and CDR2 SNEGSKA (reference sequence). The V end lost 5 bases, the J end lost 3 bases, and 8 bases lay between the germline ends. The CDR3 totals 11 residues.

V gene TRBV27 combines with J gene TRBJ1-1; the D gene is possibly TRBD1 (6 bases). Germline CDR1 reads MNHEY; CDR2 reads SMNVEV (reference sequence). The CDR3 covers 16 residues. The germline V and J ends were trimmed by 2 bases and 2 bases, with 15 bases remaining between them. This CDR3 is CASSLQGQEGNTEAFF. The CDR3 DNA reads TGTGCCAGCAGTTTACAGGGGCAGGAGGGAAACACTGAAGCTTTCTTT.

J is TRBJ2-3 and V is TRBV30; weak D call: TRBD2 (6 bases). The CDR3 length is 13 residues. Germline V gene sequence: CDR1 GTSNPN, CDR2 SVGIG (reference sequence). Trimming stripped 0 bases from V and 7 bases from J, with 11 bases between. The CDR3 spells CAWSVRGSHTQYF. The DNA of the CDR3 is TGTGCCTGGAGTGTACGGGGGAGCCATACGCAGTATTTT.